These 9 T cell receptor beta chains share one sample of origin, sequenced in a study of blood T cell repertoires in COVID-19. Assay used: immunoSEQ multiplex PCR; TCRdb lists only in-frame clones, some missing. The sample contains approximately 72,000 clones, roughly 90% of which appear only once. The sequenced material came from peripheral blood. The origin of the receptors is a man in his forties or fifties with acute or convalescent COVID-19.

The CDR3 loop is CASSLSENTGELFF. The CDR3 DNA reads TGCGCCAGCAGCCTTTCAGAGAACACCGGGGAGCTGTTTTTT. V gene TRBV5-1 combines with J gene TRBJ2-2; D remains unclear. The germline V gene has CDR1 SGHRS and CDR2 YFSETQ. Trimming left V 4 bases short and J 1 base short, with 8 bases between. The CDR3 covers 14 residues.

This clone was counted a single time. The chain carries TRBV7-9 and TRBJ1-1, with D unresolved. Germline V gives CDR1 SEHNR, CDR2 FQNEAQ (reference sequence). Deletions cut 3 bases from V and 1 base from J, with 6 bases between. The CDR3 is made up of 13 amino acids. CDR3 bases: TGTGCCAGCAGCTTTGAGGGGAACACTGAAGCTTTCTTT. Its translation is CASSFEGNTEAFF.

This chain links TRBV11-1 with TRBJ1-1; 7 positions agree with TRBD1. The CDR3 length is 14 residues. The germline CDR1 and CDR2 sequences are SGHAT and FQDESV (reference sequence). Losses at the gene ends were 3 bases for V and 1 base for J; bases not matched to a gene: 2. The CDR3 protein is CASSFNRGNTEAFF. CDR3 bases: TGTGCCAGCAGCTTTAACAGGGGGAACACTGAAGCTTTCTTT.

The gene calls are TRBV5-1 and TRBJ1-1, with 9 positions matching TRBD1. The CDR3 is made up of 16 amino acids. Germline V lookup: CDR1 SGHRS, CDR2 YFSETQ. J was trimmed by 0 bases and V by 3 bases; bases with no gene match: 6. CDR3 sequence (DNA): TGCGCCAGCAGCTCCCGGGACAGGGCCTTGAACACTGAAGCTTTCTTT. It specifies CASSSRDRALNTEAFF.

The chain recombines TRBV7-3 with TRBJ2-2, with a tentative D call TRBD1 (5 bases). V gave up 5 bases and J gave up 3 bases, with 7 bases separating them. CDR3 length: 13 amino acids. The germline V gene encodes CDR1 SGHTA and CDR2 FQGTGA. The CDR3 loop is CASSQGYTGELFF. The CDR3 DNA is TGTGCCAGCAGCCAGGGTTACACCGGGGAGCTGTTTTTT.

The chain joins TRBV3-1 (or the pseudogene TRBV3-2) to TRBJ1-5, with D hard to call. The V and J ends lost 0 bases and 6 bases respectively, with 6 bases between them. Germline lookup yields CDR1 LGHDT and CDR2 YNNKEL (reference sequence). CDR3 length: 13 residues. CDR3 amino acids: CASSQEASQPQHF. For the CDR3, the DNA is TGTGCCAGCAGCCAAGAAGCGAGTCAGCCCCAGCATTTT.

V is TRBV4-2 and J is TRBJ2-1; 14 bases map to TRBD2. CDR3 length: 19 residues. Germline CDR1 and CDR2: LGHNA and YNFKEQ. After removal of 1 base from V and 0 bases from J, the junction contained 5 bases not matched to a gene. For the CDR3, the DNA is TGTGCCAGCAGCCAAGTGACTAGCGGGGGGGGTAGCTCCTACAATGAGCAGTTCTTC. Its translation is CASSQVTSGGGSSYNEQFF.

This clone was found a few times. CDR3 DNA: TGTGCCAGCAGCGTAGAGGCAGGACAATTCGGCGAGCAGTACTTC. Its translation: CASSVEAGQFGEQYF. The chain links TRBV9 to TRBJ2-7; D is perhaps TRBD1 (5 bases). The ends were cut back, 0 bases at V and 6 bases at J, with 16 bases in the middle. The CDR3 runs to 15 residues. The germline CDR1 and CDR2 sequences are SGDLS and YYNGEE.

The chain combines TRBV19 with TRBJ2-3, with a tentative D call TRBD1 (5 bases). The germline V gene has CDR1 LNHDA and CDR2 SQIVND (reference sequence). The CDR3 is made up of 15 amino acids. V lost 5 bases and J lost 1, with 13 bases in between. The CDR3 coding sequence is TGTGCCAGTAGTCCATGGCAGGGCGGCACAGATACGCAGTATTTT. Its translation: CASSPWQGGTDTQYF. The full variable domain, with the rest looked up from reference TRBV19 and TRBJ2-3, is DGGITQSPKYLFRKEGQNVTLSCEQNLNHDAMYWYRQDPGQGLRLIYYSQIVNDFQKGDIAEGYSVSREKKESFPLTVTSAQKNPTAFYLCASSPWQGGTDTQYFGPGTRLTVL.